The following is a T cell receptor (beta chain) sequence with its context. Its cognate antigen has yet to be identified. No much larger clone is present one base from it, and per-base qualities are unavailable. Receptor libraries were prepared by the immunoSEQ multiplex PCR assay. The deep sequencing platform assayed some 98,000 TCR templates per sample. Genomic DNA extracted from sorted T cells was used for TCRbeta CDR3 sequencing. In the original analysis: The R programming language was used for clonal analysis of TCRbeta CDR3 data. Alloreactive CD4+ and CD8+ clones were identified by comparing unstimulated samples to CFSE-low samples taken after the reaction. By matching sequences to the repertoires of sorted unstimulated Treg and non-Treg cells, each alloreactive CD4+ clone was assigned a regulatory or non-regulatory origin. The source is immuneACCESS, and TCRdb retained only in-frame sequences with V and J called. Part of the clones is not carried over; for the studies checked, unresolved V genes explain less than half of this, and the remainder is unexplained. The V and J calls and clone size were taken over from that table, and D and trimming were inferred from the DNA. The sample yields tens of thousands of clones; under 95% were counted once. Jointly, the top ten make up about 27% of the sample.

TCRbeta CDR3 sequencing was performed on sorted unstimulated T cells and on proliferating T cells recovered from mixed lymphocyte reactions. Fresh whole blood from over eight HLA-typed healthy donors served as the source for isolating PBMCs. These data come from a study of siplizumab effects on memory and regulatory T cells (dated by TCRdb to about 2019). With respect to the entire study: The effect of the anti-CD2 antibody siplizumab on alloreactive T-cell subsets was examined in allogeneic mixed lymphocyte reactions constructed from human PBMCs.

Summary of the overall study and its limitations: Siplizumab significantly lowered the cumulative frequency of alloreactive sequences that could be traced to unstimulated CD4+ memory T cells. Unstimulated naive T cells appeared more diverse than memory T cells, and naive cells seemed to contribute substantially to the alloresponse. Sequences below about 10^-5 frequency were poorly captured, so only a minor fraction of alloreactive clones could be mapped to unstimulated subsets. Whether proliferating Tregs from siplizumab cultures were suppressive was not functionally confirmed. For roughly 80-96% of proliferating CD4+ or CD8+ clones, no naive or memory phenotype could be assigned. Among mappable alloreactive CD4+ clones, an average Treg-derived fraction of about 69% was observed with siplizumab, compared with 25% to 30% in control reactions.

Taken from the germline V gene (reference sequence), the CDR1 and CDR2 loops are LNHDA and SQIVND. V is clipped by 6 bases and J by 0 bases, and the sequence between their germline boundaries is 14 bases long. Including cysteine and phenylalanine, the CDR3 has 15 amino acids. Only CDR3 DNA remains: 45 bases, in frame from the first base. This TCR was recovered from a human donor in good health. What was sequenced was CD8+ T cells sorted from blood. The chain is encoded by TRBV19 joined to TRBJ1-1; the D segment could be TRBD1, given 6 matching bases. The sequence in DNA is TGTGCCAGTAGCGAGATGGGACATTTGAACACTGAAGCTTTCTTT. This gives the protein CASSEMGHLNTEAFF.